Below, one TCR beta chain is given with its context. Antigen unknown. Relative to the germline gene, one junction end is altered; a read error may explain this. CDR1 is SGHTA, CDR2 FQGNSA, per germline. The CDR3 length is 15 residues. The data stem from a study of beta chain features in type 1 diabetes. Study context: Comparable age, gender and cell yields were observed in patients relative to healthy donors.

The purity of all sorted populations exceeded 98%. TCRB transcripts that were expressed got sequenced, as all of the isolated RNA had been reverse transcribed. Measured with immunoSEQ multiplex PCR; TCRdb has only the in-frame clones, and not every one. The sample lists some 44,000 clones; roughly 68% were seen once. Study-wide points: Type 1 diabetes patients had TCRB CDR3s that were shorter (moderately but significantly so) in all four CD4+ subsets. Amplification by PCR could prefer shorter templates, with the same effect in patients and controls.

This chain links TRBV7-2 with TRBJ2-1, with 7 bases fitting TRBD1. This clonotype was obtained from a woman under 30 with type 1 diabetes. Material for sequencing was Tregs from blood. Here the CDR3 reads CASILSRGFHNEQFF. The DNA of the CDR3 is TGTGCCAGCATCTTATCCAGGGGGTTCCACAATGAGCAGTTCTTC.